This T cell receptor beta chain was retrieved from a study of T cell repertoires in cytomegalovirus infection. The ends lost 2 bases at V and 0 bases at J; junction bases unmatched: 12. CDR3 length: 19 residues. TCRdb reprocessed the reads with MiXCR, giving one entry per CDR3 protein. The sample lists 150,000 to 200,000 distinct CDR3 sequences; 15% to 20% were seen once. In this sample, this clonotype turned up a few times. Sequencing was performed on CD8+ T cells from PBMCs. This chain joins TRBV12-3 or TRBV12-4 and TRBJ1-2; 10 bases agree with TRBD1. This TCR came from a human donor in good health (CMV status not recorded). Some clones in this sample may be carry-over from other donors' samples. As DNA, the CDR3 is TGTGCCAGCAGTTTAAGGGCGGGGGACAGGGGATGGGCTAACTATGGCTACACCTTC. It translates to CASSLRAGDRGWANYGYTF.